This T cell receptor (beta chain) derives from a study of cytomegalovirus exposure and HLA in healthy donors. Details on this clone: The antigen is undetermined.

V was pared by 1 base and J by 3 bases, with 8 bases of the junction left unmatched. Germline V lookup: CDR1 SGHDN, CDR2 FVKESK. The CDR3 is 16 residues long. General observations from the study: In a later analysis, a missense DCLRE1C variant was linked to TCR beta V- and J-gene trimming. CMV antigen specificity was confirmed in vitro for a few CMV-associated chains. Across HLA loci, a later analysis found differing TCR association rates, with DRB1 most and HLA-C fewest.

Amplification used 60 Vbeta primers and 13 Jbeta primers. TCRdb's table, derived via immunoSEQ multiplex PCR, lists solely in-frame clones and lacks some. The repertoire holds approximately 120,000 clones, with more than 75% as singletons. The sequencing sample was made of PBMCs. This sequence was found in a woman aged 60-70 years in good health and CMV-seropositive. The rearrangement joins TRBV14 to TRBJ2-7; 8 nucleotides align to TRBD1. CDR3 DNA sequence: TGTGCCAGCAGCCAAGTCGGGATAGGACAGGGCTACGAGCAGTACTTC. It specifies CASSQVGIGQGYEQYF. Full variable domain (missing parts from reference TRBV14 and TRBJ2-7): EAGVTQFPSHSVIEKGQTVTLRCDPISGHDNLYWYRRVMGKEIKFLLHFVKESKQDESGMPNNRFLAERTGGTYSTLKVQPAELEDSGVYFCASSQVGIGQGYEQYFGPGTRLTVT.